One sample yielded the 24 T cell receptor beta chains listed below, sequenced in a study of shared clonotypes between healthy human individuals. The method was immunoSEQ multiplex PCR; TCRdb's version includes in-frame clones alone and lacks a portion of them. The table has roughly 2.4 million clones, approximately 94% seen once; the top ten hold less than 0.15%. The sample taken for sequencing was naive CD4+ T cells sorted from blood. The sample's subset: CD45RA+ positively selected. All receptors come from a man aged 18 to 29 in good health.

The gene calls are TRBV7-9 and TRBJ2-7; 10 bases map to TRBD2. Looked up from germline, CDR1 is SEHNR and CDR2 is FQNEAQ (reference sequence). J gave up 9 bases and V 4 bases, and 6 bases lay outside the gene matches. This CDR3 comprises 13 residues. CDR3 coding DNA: TGTGCCAGCAGCTCCGCCGGACTAGCGGTGCAGTACTTC. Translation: CASSSAGLAVQYF.

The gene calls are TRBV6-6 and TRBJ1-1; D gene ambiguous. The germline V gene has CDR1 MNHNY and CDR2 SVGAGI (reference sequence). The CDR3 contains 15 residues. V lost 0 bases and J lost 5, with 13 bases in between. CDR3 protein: CASSYSKSDLTEAFF. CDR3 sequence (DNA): TGTGCCAGCAGTTACTCGAAGTCCGACCTGACTGAAGCTTTCTTT.

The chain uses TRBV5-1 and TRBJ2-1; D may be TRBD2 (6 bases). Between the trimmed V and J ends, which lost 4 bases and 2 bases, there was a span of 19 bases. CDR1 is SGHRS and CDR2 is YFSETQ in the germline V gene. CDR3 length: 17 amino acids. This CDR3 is CASSRGNSGLTYNEQFF. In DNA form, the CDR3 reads TGCGCCAGCAGCCGAGGAAATAGCGGATTAACCTACAATGAGCAGTTCTTC.

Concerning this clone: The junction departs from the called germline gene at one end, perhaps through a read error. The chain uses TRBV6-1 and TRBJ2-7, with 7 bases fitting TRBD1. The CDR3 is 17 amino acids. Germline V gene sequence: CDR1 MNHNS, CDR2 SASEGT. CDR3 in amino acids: CASSKARDSMSSYEQYF. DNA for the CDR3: TGTGCCAGCAGTAAAGCCCGGGACAGTATGAGCTCCTACGAGCAGTACTTC.

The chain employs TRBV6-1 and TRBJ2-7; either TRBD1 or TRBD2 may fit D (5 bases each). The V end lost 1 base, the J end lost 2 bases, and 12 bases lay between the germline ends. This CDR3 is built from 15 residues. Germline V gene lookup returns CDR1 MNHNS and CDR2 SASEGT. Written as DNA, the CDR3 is TGTGCCAGCAGTGAAGGGGGGTACCCCACCTACGAGCAGTACTTC. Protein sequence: CASSEGGYPTYEQYF.

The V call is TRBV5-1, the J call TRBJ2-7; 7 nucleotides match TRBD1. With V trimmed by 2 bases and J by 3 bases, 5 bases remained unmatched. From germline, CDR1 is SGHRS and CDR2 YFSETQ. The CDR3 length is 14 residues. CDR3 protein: CASSLRGQVYEQYF. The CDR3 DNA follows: TGCGCCAGCAGCTTACGTGGACAGGTCTACGAGCAGTACTTC.

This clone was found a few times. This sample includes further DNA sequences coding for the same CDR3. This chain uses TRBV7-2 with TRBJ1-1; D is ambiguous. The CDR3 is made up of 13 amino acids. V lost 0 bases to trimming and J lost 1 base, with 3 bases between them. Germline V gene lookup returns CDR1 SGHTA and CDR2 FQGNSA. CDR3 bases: TGTGCCAGCAGCTTAGCGGGGAACACTGAAGCTTTCTTT. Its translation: CASSLAGNTEAFF.

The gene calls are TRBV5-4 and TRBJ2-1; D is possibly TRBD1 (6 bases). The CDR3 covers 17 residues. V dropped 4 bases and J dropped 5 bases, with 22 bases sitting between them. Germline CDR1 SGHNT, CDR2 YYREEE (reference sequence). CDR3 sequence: CASSPTLLQGGNNEQFF. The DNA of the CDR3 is TGTGCCAGCAGCCCCACACTATTACAGGGTGGCAACAATGAGCAGTTCTTC.

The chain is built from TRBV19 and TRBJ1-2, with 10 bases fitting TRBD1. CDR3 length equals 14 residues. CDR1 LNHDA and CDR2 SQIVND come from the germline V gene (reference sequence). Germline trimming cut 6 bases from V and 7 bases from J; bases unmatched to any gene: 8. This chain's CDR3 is CASRPPGTGVGYTF. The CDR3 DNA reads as TGTGCCAGTAGACCGCCCGGGACAGGGGTTGGCTACACCTTC.

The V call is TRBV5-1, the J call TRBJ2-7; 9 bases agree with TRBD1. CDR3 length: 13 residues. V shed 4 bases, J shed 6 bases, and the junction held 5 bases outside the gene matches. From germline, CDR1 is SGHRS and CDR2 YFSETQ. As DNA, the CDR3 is TGCGCCAGCAGCCCCGGGACAGGGACCGAGCAGTACTTC. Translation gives CASSPGTGTEQYF.

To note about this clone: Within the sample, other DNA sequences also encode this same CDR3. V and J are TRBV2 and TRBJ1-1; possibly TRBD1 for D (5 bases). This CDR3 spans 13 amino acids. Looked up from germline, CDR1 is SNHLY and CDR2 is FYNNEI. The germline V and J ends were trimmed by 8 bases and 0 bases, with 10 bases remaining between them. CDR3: CASRTDMNTEAFF. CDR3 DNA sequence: TGTGCCAGCCGGACGGACATGAACACTGAAGCTTTCTTT.

The CDR3 spells CASSLSRVLTDTQYF. DNA of the CDR3: TGTGCCAGCAGTTTATCGAGAGTCCTCACAGATACGCAGTATTTT. The chain is built from TRBV27 and TRBJ2-3, with D unresolved. Germline V gives CDR1 MNHEY, CDR2 SMNVEV (reference sequence). There are 15 residues in the CDR3. Trimming pared 0 bases from V and 2 bases from J, leaving 9 bases between.

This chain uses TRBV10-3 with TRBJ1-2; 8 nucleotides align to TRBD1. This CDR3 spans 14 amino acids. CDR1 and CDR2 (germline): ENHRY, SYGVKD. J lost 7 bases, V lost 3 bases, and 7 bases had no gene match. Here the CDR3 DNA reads TGTGCCATCAGTGACCTGGGGACAGGTCCTGGCTACACCTTC. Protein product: CAISDLGTGPGYTF.

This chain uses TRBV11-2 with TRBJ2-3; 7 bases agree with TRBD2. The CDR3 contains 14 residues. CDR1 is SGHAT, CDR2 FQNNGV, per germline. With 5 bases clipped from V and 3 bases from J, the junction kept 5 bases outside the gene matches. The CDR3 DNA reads TGTGCCAGCAGCCCAGGGAGGGAGACAGATACGCAGTATTTT. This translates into CASSPGRETDTQYF. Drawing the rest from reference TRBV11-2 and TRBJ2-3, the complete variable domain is EAGVAQSPRYKIIEKRQSVAFWCNPISGHATLYWYQQILGQGPKLLIQFQNNGVVDDSQLPKDRFSAERLKGVDSTLKIQPAKLEDSAVYLCASSPGRETDTQYFGPGTRLTVL.

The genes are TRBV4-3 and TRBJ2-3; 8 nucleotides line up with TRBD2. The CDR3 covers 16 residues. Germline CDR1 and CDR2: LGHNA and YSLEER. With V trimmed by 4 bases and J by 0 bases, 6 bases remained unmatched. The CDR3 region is CASSLLTSASTDTQYF. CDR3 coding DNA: TGCGCCAGCAGCCTCCTGACTAGCGCTAGCACAGATACGCAGTATTTT.

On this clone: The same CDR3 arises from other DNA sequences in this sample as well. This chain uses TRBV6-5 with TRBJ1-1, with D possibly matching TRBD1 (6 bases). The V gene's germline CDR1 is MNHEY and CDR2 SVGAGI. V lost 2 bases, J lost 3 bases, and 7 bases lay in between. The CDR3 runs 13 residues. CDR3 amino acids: CASSYRGDTEAFF. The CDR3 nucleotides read TGTGCCAGCAGTTACAGGGGGGACACTGAAGCTTTCTTT.

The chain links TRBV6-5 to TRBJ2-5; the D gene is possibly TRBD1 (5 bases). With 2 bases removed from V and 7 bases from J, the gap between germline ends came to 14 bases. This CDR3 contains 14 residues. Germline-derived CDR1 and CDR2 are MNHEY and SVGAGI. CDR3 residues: CASSYRQGIGTQYF. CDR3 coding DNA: TGTGCCAGCAGTTACCGTCAGGGTATAGGGACCCAGTACTTC.

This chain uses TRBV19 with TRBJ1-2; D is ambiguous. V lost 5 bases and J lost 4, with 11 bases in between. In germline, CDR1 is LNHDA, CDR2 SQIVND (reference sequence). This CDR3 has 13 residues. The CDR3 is CASSQDTIYGYTF. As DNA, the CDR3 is TGTGCCAGTAGTCAAGACACCATCTATGGCTACACCTTC.

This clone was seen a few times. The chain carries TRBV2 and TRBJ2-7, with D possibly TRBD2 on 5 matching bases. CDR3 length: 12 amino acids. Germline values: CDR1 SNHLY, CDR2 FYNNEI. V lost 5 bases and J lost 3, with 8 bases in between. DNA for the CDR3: TGTGCCAGCAGTACCACTAGCTACGAGCAGTACTTC. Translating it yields CASSTTSYEQYF.

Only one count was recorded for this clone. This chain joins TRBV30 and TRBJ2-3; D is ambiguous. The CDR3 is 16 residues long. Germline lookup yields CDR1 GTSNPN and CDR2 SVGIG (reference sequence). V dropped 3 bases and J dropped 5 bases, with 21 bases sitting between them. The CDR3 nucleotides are TGTGCCTGGAGCCCACGGCAGACCCAACTACTAGATACGCAGTATTTT. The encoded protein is CAWSPRQTQLLDTQYF.

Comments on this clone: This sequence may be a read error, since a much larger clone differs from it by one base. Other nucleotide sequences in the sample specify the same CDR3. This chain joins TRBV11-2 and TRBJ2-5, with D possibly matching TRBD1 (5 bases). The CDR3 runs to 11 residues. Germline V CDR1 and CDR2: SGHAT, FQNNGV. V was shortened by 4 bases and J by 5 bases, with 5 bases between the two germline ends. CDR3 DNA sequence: TGTGCCAGCAGCTCAGGGGAGACCCAGTACTTC. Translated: CASSSGETQYF.

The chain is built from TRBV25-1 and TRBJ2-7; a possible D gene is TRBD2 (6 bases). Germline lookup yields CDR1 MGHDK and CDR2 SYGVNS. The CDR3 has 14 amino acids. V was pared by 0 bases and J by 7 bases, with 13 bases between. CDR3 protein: CASSEYTRTKEQYF. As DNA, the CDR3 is TGTGCCAGCAGTGAATACACTAGGACTAAAGAGCAGTACTTC.

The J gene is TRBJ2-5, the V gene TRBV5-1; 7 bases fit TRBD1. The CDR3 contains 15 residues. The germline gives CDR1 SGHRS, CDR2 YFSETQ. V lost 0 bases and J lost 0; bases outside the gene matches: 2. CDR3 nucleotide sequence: TGCGCCAGCAGCTTGGAGGGACAGCACCAAGAGACCCAGTACTTC. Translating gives CASSLEGQHQETQYF.

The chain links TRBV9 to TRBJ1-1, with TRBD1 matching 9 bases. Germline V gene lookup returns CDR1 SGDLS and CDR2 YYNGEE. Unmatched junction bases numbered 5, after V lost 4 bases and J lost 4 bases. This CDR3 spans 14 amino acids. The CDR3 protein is CASSKQGAGTEAFF. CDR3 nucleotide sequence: TGTGCCAGCAGCAAACAGGGGGCAGGCACTGAAGCTTTCTTT.